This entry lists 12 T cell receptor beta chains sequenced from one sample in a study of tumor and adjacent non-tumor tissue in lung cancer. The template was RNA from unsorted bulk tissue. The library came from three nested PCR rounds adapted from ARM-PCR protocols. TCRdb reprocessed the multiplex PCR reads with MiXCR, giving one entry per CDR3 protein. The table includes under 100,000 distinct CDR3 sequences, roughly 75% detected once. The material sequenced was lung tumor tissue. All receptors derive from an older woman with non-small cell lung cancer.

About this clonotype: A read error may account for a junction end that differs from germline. The CDR3 bases are TGTGTCAGCAGCTTTGCTCACGAGCAGTACTTC. This translates into CVSSFAHEQYF. The J gene is TRBJ2-7, the V gene TRBV11-2; D ambiguous. Germline V gene data show CDR1 as SGHAT and CDR2 as FQNNGV. The CDR3 is 11 amino acids.

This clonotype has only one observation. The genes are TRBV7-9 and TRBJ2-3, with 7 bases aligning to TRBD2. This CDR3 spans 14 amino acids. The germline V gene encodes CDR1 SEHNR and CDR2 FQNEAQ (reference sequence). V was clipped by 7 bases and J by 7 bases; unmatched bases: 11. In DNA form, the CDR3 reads TGTGCCAGCAACCCAAGGACTAGTACATATACGCAGTATTTT. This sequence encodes CASNPRTSTYTQYF.

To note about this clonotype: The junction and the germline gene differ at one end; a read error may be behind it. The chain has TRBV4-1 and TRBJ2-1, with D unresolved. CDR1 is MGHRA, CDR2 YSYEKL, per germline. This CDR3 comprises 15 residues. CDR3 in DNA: TGCGCCAGCAGTCAAGGCCAGATCTCCTACAATGAGCAGTTCTTC. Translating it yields CASSQGQISYNEQFF.

This CDR3 reads CASSLGAGPTDTQYF. Written as DNA, the CDR3 is TGTGCCAGCAGCTTAGGGGCGGGGCCGACAGATACGCAGTATTTT. This sequence joins TRBV11-2 and TRBJ2-3, with D perhaps matching TRBD2 (6 bases). This CDR3 contains 15 residues. Germline CDR1 is SGHAT and CDR2 is FQNNGV. Trimming took off 1 base at V and 3 bases at J, with 11 bases between the two ends.

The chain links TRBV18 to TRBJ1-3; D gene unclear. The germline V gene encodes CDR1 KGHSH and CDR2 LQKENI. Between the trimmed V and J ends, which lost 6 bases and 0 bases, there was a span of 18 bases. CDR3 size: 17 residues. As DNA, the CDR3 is TGTGCCAGCTCGTCTACCAGGACGGCGAACTCTGGAAACACCATATATTTT. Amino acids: CASSSTRTANSGNTIYF.

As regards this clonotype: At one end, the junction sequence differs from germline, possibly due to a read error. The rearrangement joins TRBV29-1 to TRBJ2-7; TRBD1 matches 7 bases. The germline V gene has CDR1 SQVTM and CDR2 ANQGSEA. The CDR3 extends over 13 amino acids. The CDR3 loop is CSVTTGSSYEQYF. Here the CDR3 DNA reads TGCAGCGTGACGACAGGGTCCTCCTATGAGCAGTACTTC.

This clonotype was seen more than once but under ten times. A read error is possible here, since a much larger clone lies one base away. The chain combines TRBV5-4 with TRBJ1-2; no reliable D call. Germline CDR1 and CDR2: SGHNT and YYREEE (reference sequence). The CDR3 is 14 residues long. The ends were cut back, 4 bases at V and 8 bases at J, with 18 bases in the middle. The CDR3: CASSLPKETLGYTF. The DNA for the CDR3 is TGTGCCAGCAGCCTACCAAAGGAGACATTAGGCTACACCTTC.

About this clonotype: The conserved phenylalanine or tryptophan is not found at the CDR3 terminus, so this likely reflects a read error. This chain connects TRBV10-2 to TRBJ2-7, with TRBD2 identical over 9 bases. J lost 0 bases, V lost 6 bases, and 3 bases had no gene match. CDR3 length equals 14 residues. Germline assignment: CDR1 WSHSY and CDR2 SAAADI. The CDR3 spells CASSRTSVSYEQYL. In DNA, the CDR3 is TGCGCCAGCAGCAGGACTAGCGTCTCCTACGAGCAGTACTTA.

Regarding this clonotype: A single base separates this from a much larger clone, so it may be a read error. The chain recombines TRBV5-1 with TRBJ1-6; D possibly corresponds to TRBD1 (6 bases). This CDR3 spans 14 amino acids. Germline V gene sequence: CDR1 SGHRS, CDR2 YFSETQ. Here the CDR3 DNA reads TGCGCCAGCAGCTTGGGACAGGATAATTCATCCCTCCACTTT. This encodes CASSLGQDNSSLHF.

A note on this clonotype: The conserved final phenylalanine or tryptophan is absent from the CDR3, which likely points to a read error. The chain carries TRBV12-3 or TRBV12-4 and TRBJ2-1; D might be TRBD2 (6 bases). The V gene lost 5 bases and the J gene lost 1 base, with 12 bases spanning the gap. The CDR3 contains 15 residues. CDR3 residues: CASSAGRGSYNEQFS. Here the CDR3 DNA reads TGTGCCAGCAGTGCGGGACGGGGATCCTACAATGAGCAGTTCTCC.

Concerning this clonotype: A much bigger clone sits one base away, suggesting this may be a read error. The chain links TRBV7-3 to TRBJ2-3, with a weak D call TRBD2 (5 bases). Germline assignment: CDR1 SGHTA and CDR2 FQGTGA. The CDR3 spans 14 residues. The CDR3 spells CPSSSLRGTDTQYF. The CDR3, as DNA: TGTCCCAGCAGCTCCCTGAGGGGCACAGATACGCAGTATTTT.

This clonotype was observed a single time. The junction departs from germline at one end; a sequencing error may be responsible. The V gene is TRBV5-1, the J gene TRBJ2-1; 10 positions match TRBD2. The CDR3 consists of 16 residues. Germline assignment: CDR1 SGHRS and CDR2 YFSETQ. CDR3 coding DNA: TGCGCCAGCAGCCAATTCCTAGCGGGAGTGGTTAATGAGCAGTTATTC. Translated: CASSQFLAGVVNEQLF.